The 5 T cell receptor beta chains reported below all come from one sample, sequenced in a study of radiation and T cells in renal cell carcinoma (dated by TCRdb to about 2020). Receptor libraries were prepared by the immunoSEQ multiplex PCR assay. This immuneACCESS table, as held by TCRdb, lists in-frame sequences with V and J called but not all clones. Of the missing ones, under half trace to an unresolved V gene in checked studies; the others have no known cause. The sample includes around 81,000 clones, with around four fifths observed a single time. The ten largest clones capture around 9.4% of the sample. Interpreted using the paper, the time point label stands for: blood 4 weeks post-SBRT, at nephrectomy. The meaning of the sample's treatment or condition label: 15 Gy SBRT to primary tumor, nephrectomy 4 weeks later. The sequencing here drew on blood, taken from a patient whose treatment included radiotherapy and nephrectomy. The source of these receptors is a man aged 50-59 years with renal cell carcinoma.

The chain combines TRBV21-1 with TRBJ1-2. TRBV21-1 represents a pseudogene. The CDR3 length is 20 residues. This CDR3 reads CASSKTGGLSQSGTQYGYTF. The CDR3 bases are TGTGCCAGCAGCAAAACAGGCGGTCTATCACAGTCAGGGACTCAATATGGCTACACCTTC.

The genes are TRBV6-6 and TRBJ2-5; D might be TRBD2 (5 bases). Trimming removed 7 bases from V and 7 bases from J, with 13 bases in between. CDR3 length equals 12 residues. The germline V gene has CDR1 MNHNY and CDR2 SVGAGI (reference sequence). The DNA for the CDR3 is TGTGCCAGCACCACAAGCCGGGGGACCCAGTACTTC. Amino acids: CASTTSRGTQYF.

This clone was observed a single time. The rearrangement joins TRBV5-1 to TRBJ1-1; perhaps TRBD1 as D (6 bases). Trimming removed 4 bases at V and 0 bases at J, with 10 bases between. CDR1 is SGHRS, CDR2 YFSETQ, per germline. The CDR3 loop spans 14 amino acids. DNA for the CDR3: TGCGCCAGCAGCAACAGGGATTTGAACACTGAAGCTTTCTTT. Protein product: CASSNRDLNTEAFF.

The chain combines TRBV28 with TRBJ1-2, with D unresolved. The CDR3 covers 19 residues. Germline-derived CDR1 and CDR2 are MDHEN and SYDVKM. V was cut by 2 bases and J by 4 bases, with 26 bases left in between. Here the CDR3 reads CASSLGLGWSPGASYGYTF. DNA of the CDR3: TGTGCCAGCAGTTTAGGTCTGGGGTGGTCTCCGGGAGCCAGCTATGGCTACACCTTC.

This rearrangement joins TRBV5-1 to TRBJ2-1; TRBD2 might be the D (5 bases). Germline V CDR1 and CDR2: SGHRS, YFSETQ. V shed 3 bases and J shed 8 bases, with 21 bases lying between them. This CDR3 spans 16 amino acids. This chain's CDR3 is CASSSITSVLLDEQFF. The CDR3 DNA is TGCGCCAGCAGCTCAATCACTAGTGTTCTTTTGGATGAGCAGTTCTTC.